The rows below give T cell receptor beta chains drawn from one sample of a study of CD8+ T cells in alopecia areata. Sequenced by immunoSEQ multiplex PCR; TCRdb stores in-frame clones only, minus some. The table records fewer than 350,000 clones, 55% to 75% of them present only once. Specimen: CD4+ T cells sorted from blood, collected at week 24, from a patient treated with tofacitinib. These receptors came from a human donor with alopecia areata. Both conserved end residues are part of each CDR3. D genes are given only for firm matches. Part of the rows lack a size; the others show once, few, many or a class for expanded clones.

few,TRBV29-1,TRBJ2-5,15,NA,TGCAGCGTTGTTGTGGCCGCGGGGTACCAAGAGACCCAGTACTTC,CSVVVAAGYQETQYF
few,TRBV7-8,TRBJ1-4,17,NA,TGTGCCAGCAGCTTAAACCCTTACAGAGCAACTAATGAAAAACTGTTTTTT,CASSLNPYRATNEKLFF
NA,TRBV4-2,TRBJ2-2,15,NA,TGTGCCAGCAGCCCGGACTTCCTCAACACCGGGGAGCTGTTTTTT,CASSPDFLNTGELFF
NA,TRBV29-1,TRBJ2-3,10,NA,TGCAGCGGAGGGGCGGATACGCAGTATTTT,CSGGADTQYF
NA,TRBV7-2,TRBJ1-4,16,NA,TGTGCCAGCAGCCCATATCGCGAGGTATTGGGCGAAAAACTGTTTTTT,CASSPYREVLGEKLFF
NA,TRBV29-1,TRBJ2-5,14,TRBD1,TGCAGCGTTCGTGACAGGGGGCAGGGGAAGACCCAGTACTTC,CSVRDRGQGKTQYF
NA,TRBV29-1,TRBJ1-5,13,NA,TGCAGCGTTGAAGATGGGGGCGGTCAGCCCCAGCATTTT,CSVEDGGGQPQHF
NA,TRBV7-8,TRBJ2-3,14,NA,TGTGCCAGCAGCACCCGCTGGGGGTTGGATACGCAGTATTTT,CASSTRWGLDTQYF
once,TRBV30,TRBJ1-5,15,TRBD1,TGTGCCTGGAGTCGACAGGGGGCTCTCAATCAGCCCCAGCATTTT,CAWSRQGALNQPQHF
NA,TRBV7-7,TRBJ2-2,13,TRBD1,TGTGCTAGCAACGGACAGGGAACCGGGGAGCTGTTTTTT,CASNGQGTGELFF
few,TRBV2,TRBJ1-5,15,TRBD1,TGTGCCAGCAGTGATGGGACAGGGGGCTATCAGCCCCAGCATTTT,CASSDGTGGYQPQHF
NA,TRBV4-3,TRBJ1-4,13,NA,TGCGCCAGCAGCCCGGGACCTTGGGAAAAACTGTTTTTT,CASSPGPWEKLFF
few,TRBV2,TRBJ1-1,11,NA,TGTGCCAGCAGTGAATACAGTCGAGCTTTCTTT,CASSEYSRAFF
once,TRBV7-9,TRBJ1-2,14,NA,TGTGCCAGCAGCACGAAGGGGCCAGACTATGGCTACACCTTC,CASSTKGPDYGYTF
few,TRBV7-8,TRBJ1-2,18,TRBD1,TGTGCCAGCAGCTTAGCGGGTCCCCTGCGACAGGGGATGTATGGCTACACCTTC,CASSLAGPLRQGMYGYTF
NA,TRBV15,TRBJ2-3,18,NA,TGTGCCACCAGCAGAGATCTCCCAAAACAGGGAAGCACAGATACGCAGTATTTT,CATSRDLPKQGSTDTQYF
NA,TRBV29-1,TRBJ1-4,12,NA,TGCAGCGTTGAATCCAGGGCGGAAAAACTGTTTTTT,CSVESRAEKLFF
NA,TRBV6-5,TRBJ2-1,12,NA,TGTGCCAGCAGAACCCCTCGGGATGAGCAGTTCTTC,CASRTPRDEQFF
NA,TRBV29-1,TRBJ2-1,12,NA,TGCAGCGTTGAAAGGACGGGGGTAGAGCAGTTCTTC,CSVERTGVEQFF
NA,TRBV7-9,TRBJ2-3,11,NA,TGTGCCAGCAGTATGGGAGATACGCAGTATTTT,CASSMGDTQYF
NA,TRBV7-7,TRBJ2-5,14,NA,TGTGCTAGCAGCCCAACAGGGTCCCAAGAGACCCAGTACTTC,CASSPTGSQETQYF
NA,TRBV6-5,TRBJ2-7,15,TRBD1,TGTGCCAGCAGTTACCCCACAGGGGATAGCTACGAGCAGTACTTC,CASSYPTGDSYEQYF